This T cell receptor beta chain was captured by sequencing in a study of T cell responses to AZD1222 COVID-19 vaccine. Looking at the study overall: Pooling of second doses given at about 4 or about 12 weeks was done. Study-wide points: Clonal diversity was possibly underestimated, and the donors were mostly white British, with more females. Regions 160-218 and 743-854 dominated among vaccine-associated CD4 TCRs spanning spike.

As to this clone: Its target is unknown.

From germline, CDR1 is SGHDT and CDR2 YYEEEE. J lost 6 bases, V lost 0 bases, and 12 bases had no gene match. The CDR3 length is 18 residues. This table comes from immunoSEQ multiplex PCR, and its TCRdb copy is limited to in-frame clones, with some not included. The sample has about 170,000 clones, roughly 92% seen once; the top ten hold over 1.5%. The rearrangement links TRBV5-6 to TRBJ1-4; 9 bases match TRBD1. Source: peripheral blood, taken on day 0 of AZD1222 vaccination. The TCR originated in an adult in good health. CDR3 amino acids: CASSLARLTGTGHEKLFF. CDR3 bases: TGTGCCAGCAGCTTGGCCAGGCTTACCGGGACAGGGCATGAAAAACTGTTTTTT.